These 29 T cell receptor beta chains share one sample of origin, sequenced in a study of blood T cell repertoires in COVID-19. The data were produced by immunoSEQ multiplex PCR, yet TCRdb's version contains in-frame clones alone and is incomplete. Of 180,000 or so clones detected, roughly 88% appear once; the ten largest clones hold about a tenth. The sequencing input was peripheral blood. The receptors stem from a human donor with active or convalescent COVID-19. The donor label of this sample is uncertain.

This clone was seen a handful of times. The DNA of the CDR3 is TGTGCCAGCAGCTTTTCGGACAGGGGGTTACCAAATCAGCCCCAGCATTTT. This codes for CASSFSDRGLPNQPQHF. The chain recombines TRBV5-5 with TRBJ1-5, with 10 bases lining up with TRBD1. CDR1 SGHKS and CDR2 YYEKEE come from the germline V gene (reference sequence). The ends lost 2 bases at V and 4 bases at J; junction bases unmatched: 9. The CDR3 covers 17 residues.

The genes are TRBV2 and TRBJ1-5, with 9 bases fitting TRBD1. There are 17 residues in the CDR3. V lost 4 bases and J lost 2; bases outside the gene matches: 9. Germline V CDR1 and CDR2: SNHLY, FYNNEI. CDR3 protein: CASSVQGAAGGNQPQHF. The CDR3 coding sequence is TGTGCCAGCAGTGTACAGGGGGCAGCCGGTGGCAATCAGCCCCAGCATTTT.

In DNA form, the CDR3 reads TGTGCCAGCAGCGTAGATCCGGGGGTTAACTATGGCTACACCTTC. As protein: CASSVDPGVNYGYTF. The rearrangement links TRBV9 to TRBJ1-2; D might be TRBD1 (5 bases). V shed 0 bases and J shed 1 base, with 10 bases lying between them. This CDR3 comprises 15 residues. CDR1 is SGDLS and CDR2 is YYNGEE in the germline V gene.

This chain uses TRBV12-5 with TRBJ2-7, with TRBD2 matching over 9 bases. Trimming cost V 6 bases and J 4 bases; bases outside gene matches: 16. CDR3 length: 17 residues. Germline-derived CDR1 and CDR2 are LGHNT and FRNRAP. The CDR3 region is CASGLPVSGRGSYEQYF. In DNA, the CDR3 is TGTGCTAGTGGCCTCCCGGTTAGCGGGAGAGGGTCTTACGAGCAGTACTTC.

The chain employs TRBV7-2 and TRBJ2-1, with TRBD2 identical over 13 bases. This CDR3 comprises 14 residues. V shed 5 bases, J shed 14 bases, and the junction held 9 bases outside the gene matches. Germline values: CDR1 SGHTA, CDR2 FQGNSA. CDR3 loop: CASSPGLAGAGEFF. CDR3 bases: TGTGCCAGCAGCCCTGGACTAGCGGGGGCAGGGGAGTTCTTC. The whole variable domain, filled in from reference TRBV7-2 and TRBJ2-1, reads GAGVSQSPSNKVTEKGKDVELRCDPISGHTALYWYRQSLGQGLEFLIYFQGNSAPDKSGLPSDRFSAERTGGSVSTLTIQRTQQEDSAVYLCASSPGLAGAGEFFGPGTRLTVL.

This rearrangement joins TRBV3-1 (or the pseudogene TRBV3-2) to TRBJ2-1; TRBD2 might be the D (7 bases). Deletions cut 4 bases from V and 12 bases from J, with 25 bases between. The germline V gene has CDR1 LGHDT and CDR2 YNNKEL (reference sequence). The CDR3 spans 16 residues. CDR3 sequence: CASSPYGGGGTYGQFF. The DNA for the CDR3 is TGTGCCAGCAGCCCCTATGGGGGCGGGGGTACCTACGGGCAGTTCTTC.

With regard to this clone: At one end, the junction sequence differs from germline, possibly due to a read error. CDR3 sequence reads: CSVEGQGAGTDTQYF. The DNA for the CDR3 is TGCAGCGTCGAAGGACAGGGGGCTGGCACAGATACGCAGTATTTT. The J gene is TRBJ2-3, the V gene TRBV29-1; 11 bases are a match to TRBD1. The germline CDR1 and CDR2 sequences are SQVTM and ANQGSEA. This CDR3 is built from 15 residues.

CDR3 nucleotide sequence: TGTGCCTGGAGAAAGACAGGGGGGCAGGAGACCCAGTACTTC. Amino acid sequence: CAWRKTGGQETQYF. This rearrangement joins TRBV30 to TRBJ2-5; 9 positions match TRBD1. This CDR3 is built from 14 residues. Trimming cost V 3 bases and J 5 bases; bases outside gene matches: 7. Germline V gives CDR1 GTSNPN, CDR2 SVGIG (reference sequence).

In DNA form, the CDR3 reads TGTGCCTGGACTTACCTGGGGGGGGGCTCCTACGAGCAGTACTTC. It is translated as CAWTYLGGGSYEQYF. The V call is TRBV30, the J call TRBJ2-7, with 7 nucleotides matching TRBD2. CDR3 length equals 15 residues. Germline V lookup: CDR1 GTSNPN, CDR2 SVGIG (reference sequence). The trim removed 4 bases at V and 0 bases at J, leaving 9 bases unmatched.

The chain carries TRBV12-3 or TRBV12-4 and TRBJ1-1; TRBD1 agrees at 9 bases. The CDR3 is made up of 13 amino acids. Trimming at V came to 5 bases and at J to 8 bases, leaving 6 bases not matched to a gene. This chain's CDR3 is CASSPTGTGEAFF. The CDR3 region has the DNA TGTGCCAGCAGTCCGACCGGGACAGGGGAAGCTTTCTTT.

This sequence joins TRBV4-2 and TRBJ2-3, with 8 positions matching TRBD2. V lost 0 bases and J lost 2; bases outside the gene matches: 16. The CDR3 totals 20 residues. CDR1 and CDR2 from the germline V gene are LGHNA and YNFKEQ. CDR3 protein: CASSQEGGGSGRTFTDTQYF. The CDR3 region has the DNA TGTGCCAGCAGCCAAGAGGGGGGTGGGAGCGGGAGAACTTTCACAGATACGCAGTATTTT.

The chain links TRBV6-5 to TRBJ1-2; D unclear. This CDR3 region has 15 residues. Trimming removed 3 bases from V and 4 bases from J, with 15 bases in between. Germline assignment: CDR1 MNHEY and CDR2 SVGAGI. CDR3: CASSYPKRGGYGYTF. CDR3 in DNA: TGTGCCAGCAGTTATCCCAAGCGGGGTGGCTATGGCTACACCTTC.

The CDR3 here is CASEGLAGANTGELFF. CDR3 coding DNA: TGTGCCAGCGAGGGACTAGCGGGGGCGAACACCGGGGAGCTGTTTTTT. J is TRBJ2-2 and V is TRBV2; 14 bases are a match to TRBD2. V lost 8 bases and J lost 0; bases outside the gene matches: 2. This CDR3 spans 16 amino acids. The germline gives CDR1 SNHLY, CDR2 FYNNEI.

The chain employs TRBV6-5 and TRBJ2-3, with 10 bases aligning to TRBD1. Germline V gene data show CDR1 as MNHEY and CDR2 as SVGAGI. The CDR3 length is 15 residues. Trimming removed 0 bases from V and 5 bases from J; junction bases left unmatched: 2. Here the CDR3 DNA reads TGTGCCAGCAGTTACTCGACAGGGGGCGAAGATACGCAGTATTTT. Encoded protein: CASSYSTGGEDTQYF.

The J gene is TRBJ2-3, the V gene TRBV27; D gene unclear. V lost 2 bases, J lost 6 bases, and 12 bases lay in between. Germline assignment: CDR1 MNHEY and CDR2 SMNVEV (reference sequence). The length of the CDR3 is 14 residues. CDR3 protein: CASSLLYAPDTQYF. The CDR3 coding sequence is TGTGCCAGCAGTTTACTGTACGCGCCCGATACGCAGTATTTT.

The chain uses TRBV4-3 and TRBJ2-6; D not certain. The CDR3 loop spans 17 amino acids. Germline V gene lookup returns CDR1 LGHNA and CDR2 YSLEER. The V gene lost 4 bases and the J gene lost 0 bases, with 13 bases spanning the gap. In DNA, the CDR3 is TGCGCCAGCAGCCCCTCGAGGTCCCACTCTGGGGCCAACGTCCTGACTTTC. This encodes CASSPSRSHSGANVLTF.

This chain connects TRBV7-8 to TRBJ1-5, with 8 nucleotides matching TRBD1. The CDR3 contains 20 residues. The V gene's germline CDR1 is SGHVS and CDR2 FQNEAQ. With 5 bases clipped from V and 1 base from J, the junction kept 19 bases outside the gene matches. DNA of the CDR3: TGTGCCAGCAGCCACGAACGGGGGGACAGGTCATTTAAAAGCAATCAGCCCCAGCATTTT. Its protein is CASSHERGDRSFKSNQPQHF.

The chain is built from TRBV18 and TRBJ2-1, with 7 bases aligning to TRBD1. V lost 4 bases, J lost 6 bases, and 3 bases stayed unmatched. This CDR3 has 13 amino acids. CDR1 is KGHSH, CDR2 LQKENI, per germline. The CDR3 nucleotides are TGTGCCAGCTCACGGGACAGTGTCAATGAGCAGTTCTTC. Protein sequence: CASSRDSVNEQFF.

V gene TRBV27 combines with J gene TRBJ1-2; D remains unclear. Trimming shortened V by 6 bases and J by 1 base, and 18 bases separated the two germline ends. The V gene's germline CDR1 is MNHEY and CDR2 SMNVEV (reference sequence). This CDR3 has 16 residues. For the CDR3, the DNA is TGTGCCAGCAGAACGGGAAGGGCGTACTATAACTATGGCTACACCTTC. It yields the protein CASRTGRAYYNYGYTF.

The rearrangement joins TRBV19 to TRBJ1-5, with 10 bases that match TRBD1. The V segment lost 5 bases and the J segment 7 bases; nucleotides outside the gene matches: 11. The CDR3 is made up of 16 amino acids. From germline, CDR1 is LNHDA and CDR2 SQIVND (reference sequence). CDR3 sequence reads: CASSRATGGSGQPQHF. The CDR3 nucleotides read TGTGCCAGTAGTCGAGCGACAGGGGGCAGCGGGCAGCCCCAGCATTTT.

The V and J genes are TRBV19 and TRBJ2-3; D possibly corresponds to TRBD2 (6 bases). This CDR3 is built from 16 residues. With 4 bases removed from V and 1 base from J, the gap between germline ends came to 15 bases. Germline CDR1 LNHDA, CDR2 SQIVND (reference sequence). This CDR3 reads CASSRSSGGGTDTQYF. The CDR3 DNA reads as TGTGCCAGTAGTAGATCATCCGGAGGGGGCACAGATACGCAGTATTTT.

The chain combines TRBV30 with TRBJ1-6; 8 bases are a match to TRBD1. The CDR3 totals 15 residues. Germline CDR1 and CDR2: GTSNPN and SVGIG (reference sequence). Trimming took 4 bases from V and 10 from J; bases not matched to a gene: 12. In DNA form, the CDR3 reads TGTGCCTGGACCCCTTGGACAGGGAAATACTCACCCCTCCACTTT. Protein sequence: CAWTPWTGKYSPLHF.

Only a few counts were recorded for this clone. The chain's CDR3 is CAWSLGGYTDTQYF. Here the CDR3 DNA reads TGTGCCTGGAGTCTGGGCGGGTACACAGATACGCAGTATTTT. The J gene is TRBJ2-3, the V gene TRBV30, with D maybe TRBD2 (5 bases). Per the germline V gene, CDR1 is GTSNPN and CDR2 is SVGIG (reference sequence). The ends were cut back, 2 bases at V and 2 bases at J, with 11 bases in the middle. CDR3 length equals 14 residues.

The chain carries TRBV20-1 and TRBJ1-1; D might be TRBD1 (6 bases). The CDR3 runs to 11 residues. Germline lookup yields CDR1 DFQATT and CDR2 SNEGSKA (reference sequence). Trimming removed 6 bases from V and 5 bases from J, with 10 bases in between. The CDR3: CSAGGGTEAFF. CDR3 sequence (DNA): TGCAGTGCAGGGGGGGGGACTGAAGCTTTCTTT.

Comment on this clone: Within the sample, other DNA sequences also encode this same CDR3. The chain employs TRBV18 and TRBJ2-3; D uncertain. With 3 bases removed from V and 1 base from J, the gap between germline ends came to 5 bases. The length of the CDR3 is 13 residues. Germline V gives CDR1 KGHSH, CDR2 LQKENI. The CDR3 is CASSPPGTDTQYF. The CDR3 DNA is TGTGCCAGCTCACCGCCGGGCACAGATACGCAGTATTTT.

This rearrangement joins TRBV9 to TRBJ1-3, with D tentatively TRBD1 (5 bases). The CDR3 contains 15 residues. V was trimmed by 0 bases and J by 2 bases, leaving 9 bases between them. Germline CDR1 reads SGDLS; CDR2 reads YYNGEE. For the CDR3, the DNA is TGTGCCAGCAGCGTAGCGGGGGGGACTGGAAACACCATATATTTT. The encoded protein is CASSVAGGTGNTIYF.

The CDR3 DNA reads as TGCGCCAGCAGCTTGGAAAGGACAGGTGCGGATACGCAGTATTTT. Amino acids: CASSLERTGADTQYF. The chain joins TRBV5-1 to TRBJ2-3; 7 positions match TRBD1. CDR1 is SGHRS, CDR2 YFSETQ, per germline. This CDR3 has 15 amino acids. J gave up 6 bases and V 0 bases, and 7 bases lay outside the gene matches.

The rearrangement joins TRBV5-1 to TRBJ2-1; no clear D gene. This CDR3 has 13 amino acids. V was cut by 6 bases and J by 6 bases, with 13 bases left in between. Germline V gene lookup returns CDR1 SGHRS and CDR2 YFSETQ. Here the CDR3 reads CASKELESNEQFF. CDR3 DNA sequence: TGCGCCAGCAAGGAGTTGGAGTCCAATGAGCAGTTCTTC.

This clone showed up just a few times. This chain connects TRBV7-3 to TRBJ1-2; D may be TRBD1 (5 bases). V lost 6 bases to trimming and J lost 3 bases, with 20 bases between them. Germline lookup yields CDR1 SGHTA and CDR2 FQGTGA. The length of the CDR3 is 16 residues. DNA for the CDR3: TGTGCCAGCAGTCCGTCGGTCGGGGGAGGTTACTATGGCTACACCTTC. It encodes CASSPSVGGGYYGYTF.